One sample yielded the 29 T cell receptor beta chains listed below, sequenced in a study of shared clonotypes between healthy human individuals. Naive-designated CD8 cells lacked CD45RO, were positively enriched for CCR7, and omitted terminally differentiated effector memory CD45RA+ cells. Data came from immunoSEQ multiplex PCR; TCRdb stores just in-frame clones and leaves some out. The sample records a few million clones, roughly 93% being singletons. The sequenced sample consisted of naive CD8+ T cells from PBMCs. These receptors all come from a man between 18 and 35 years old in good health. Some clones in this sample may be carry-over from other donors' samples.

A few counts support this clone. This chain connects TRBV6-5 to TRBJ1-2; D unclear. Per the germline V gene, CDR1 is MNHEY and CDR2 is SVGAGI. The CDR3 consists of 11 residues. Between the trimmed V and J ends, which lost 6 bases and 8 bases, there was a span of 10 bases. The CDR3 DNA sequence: TGTGCCAGCAGGTCCCTCGGGGGCTACACCTTC. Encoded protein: CASRSLGGYTF.

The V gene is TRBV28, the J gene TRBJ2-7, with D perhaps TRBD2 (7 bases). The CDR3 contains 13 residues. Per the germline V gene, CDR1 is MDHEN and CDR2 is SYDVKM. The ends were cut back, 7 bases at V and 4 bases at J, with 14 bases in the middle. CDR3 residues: CASTLRGQYEQYF. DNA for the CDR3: TGTGCCAGCACCCTGCGGGGGCAATACGAGCAGTACTTC.

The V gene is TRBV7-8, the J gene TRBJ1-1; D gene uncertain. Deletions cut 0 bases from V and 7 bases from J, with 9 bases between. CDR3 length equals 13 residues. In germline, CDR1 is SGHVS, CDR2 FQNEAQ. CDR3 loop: CASSLAGSLEAFF. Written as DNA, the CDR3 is TGTGCCAGCAGCTTAGCAGGATCCCTTGAAGCTTTCTTT.

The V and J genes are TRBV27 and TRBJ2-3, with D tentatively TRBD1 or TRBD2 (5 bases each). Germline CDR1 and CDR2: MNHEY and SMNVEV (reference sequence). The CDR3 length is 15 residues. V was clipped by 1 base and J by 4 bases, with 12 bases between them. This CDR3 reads CASSLWDGASDTQYF. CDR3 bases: TGTGCCAGCAGTTTATGGGACGGAGCCTCAGATACGCAGTATTTT.

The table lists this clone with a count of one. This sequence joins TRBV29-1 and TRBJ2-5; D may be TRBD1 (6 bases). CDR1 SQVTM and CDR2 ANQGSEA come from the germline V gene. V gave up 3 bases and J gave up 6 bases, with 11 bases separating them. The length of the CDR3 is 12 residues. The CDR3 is CSVDTGRKTQYF. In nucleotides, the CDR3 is TGCAGCGTTGACACAGGGAGAAAGACCCAGTACTTC.

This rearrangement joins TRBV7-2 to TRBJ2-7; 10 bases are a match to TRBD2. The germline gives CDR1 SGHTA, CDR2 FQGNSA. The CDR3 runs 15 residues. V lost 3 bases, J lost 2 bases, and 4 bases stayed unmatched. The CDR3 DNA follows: TGTGCCAGCAGCTTTACTAGCGGGACGACCTACGAGCAGTACTTC. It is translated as CASSFTSGTTYEQYF.

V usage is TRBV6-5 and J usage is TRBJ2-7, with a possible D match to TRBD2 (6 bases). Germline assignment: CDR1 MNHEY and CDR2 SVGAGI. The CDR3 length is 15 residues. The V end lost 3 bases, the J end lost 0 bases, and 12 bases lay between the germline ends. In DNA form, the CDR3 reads TGTGCCAGCAGTTATTTCGCTAGCGCCTCCTACGAGCAGTACTTC. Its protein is CASSYFASASYEQYF.

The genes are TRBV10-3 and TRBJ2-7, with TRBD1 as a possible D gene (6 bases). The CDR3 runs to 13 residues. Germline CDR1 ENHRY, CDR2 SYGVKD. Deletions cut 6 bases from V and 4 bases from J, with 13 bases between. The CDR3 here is CAIRGEQGYEQYF. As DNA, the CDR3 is TGTGCCATCAGAGGGGAACAGGGTTACGAGCAGTACTTC.

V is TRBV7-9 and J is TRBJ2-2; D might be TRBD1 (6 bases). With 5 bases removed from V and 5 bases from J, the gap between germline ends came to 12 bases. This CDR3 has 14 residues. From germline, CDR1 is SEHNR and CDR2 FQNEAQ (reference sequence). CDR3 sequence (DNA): TGTGCCAGCAGCGTCCAGGGGAGTACCGGGGAGCTGTTTTTT. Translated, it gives CASSVQGSTGELFF.

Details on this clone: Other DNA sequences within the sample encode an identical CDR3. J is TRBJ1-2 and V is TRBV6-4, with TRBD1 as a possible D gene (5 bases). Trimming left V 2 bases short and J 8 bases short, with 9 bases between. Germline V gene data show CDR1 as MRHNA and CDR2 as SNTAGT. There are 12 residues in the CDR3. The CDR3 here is CASSDGGAGYTF. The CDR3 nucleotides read TGTGCCAGCAGTGACGGAGGGGCCGGCTACACCTTC.

Here the CDR3 DNA reads TGCGCCAGCAGCTTGGAGTGGGGACCGAGCTCCTACAATGAGCAGTTCTTC. Protein sequence: CASSLEWGPSSYNEQFF. The chain joins TRBV5-1 to TRBJ2-1, with D perhaps TRBD1 or TRBD2 (5 bases each). Germline assignment: CDR1 SGHRS and CDR2 YFSETQ. This CDR3 is 17 amino acids long. Trimming took 0 bases from V and 0 from J, leaving 13 bases between them.

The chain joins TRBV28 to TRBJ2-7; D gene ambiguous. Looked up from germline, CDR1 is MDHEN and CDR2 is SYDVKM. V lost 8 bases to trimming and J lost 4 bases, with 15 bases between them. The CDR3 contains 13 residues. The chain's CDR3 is CASLPPSQYEQYF. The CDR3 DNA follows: TGTGCCAGCCTCCCCCCCTCGCAGTACGAGCAGTACTTC.

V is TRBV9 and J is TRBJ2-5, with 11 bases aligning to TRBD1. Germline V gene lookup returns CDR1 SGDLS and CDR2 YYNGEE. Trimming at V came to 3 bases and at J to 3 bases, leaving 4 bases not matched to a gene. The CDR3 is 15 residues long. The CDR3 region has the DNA TGTGCCAGCAGCGGGGACAGGGGGTACGAAGAGACCCAGTACTTC. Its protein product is CASSGDRGYEETQYF.

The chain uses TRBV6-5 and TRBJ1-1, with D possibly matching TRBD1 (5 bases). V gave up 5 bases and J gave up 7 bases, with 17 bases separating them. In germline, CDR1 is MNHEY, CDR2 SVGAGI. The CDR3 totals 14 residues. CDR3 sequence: CASSRIRDVNEAFF. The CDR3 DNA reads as TGTGCCAGCAGTCGAATCCGGGACGTCAATGAAGCTTTCTTT.

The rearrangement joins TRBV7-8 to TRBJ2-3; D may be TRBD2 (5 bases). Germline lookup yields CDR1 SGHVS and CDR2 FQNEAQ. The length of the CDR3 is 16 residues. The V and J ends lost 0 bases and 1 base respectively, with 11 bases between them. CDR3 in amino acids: CASSLAAGVGTDTQYF. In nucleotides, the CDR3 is TGTGCCAGCAGCTTAGCGGCCGGGGTGGGCACAGATACGCAGTATTTT.

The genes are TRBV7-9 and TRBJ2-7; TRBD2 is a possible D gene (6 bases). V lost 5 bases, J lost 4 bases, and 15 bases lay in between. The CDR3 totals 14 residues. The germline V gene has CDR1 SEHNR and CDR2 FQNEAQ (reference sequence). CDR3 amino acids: CASSPRDFRYEQYF. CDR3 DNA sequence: TGTGCCAGCAGCCCCCGGGACTTTAGATACGAGCAGTACTTC.

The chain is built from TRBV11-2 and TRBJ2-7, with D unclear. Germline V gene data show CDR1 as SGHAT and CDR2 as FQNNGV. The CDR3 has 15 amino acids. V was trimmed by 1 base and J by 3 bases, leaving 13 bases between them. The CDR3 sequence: CASSLGVGRYYEQYF. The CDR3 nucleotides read TGTGCCAGCAGCTTAGGGGTAGGCCGATACTACGAGCAGTACTTC. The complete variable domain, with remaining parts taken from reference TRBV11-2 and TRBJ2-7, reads EAGVAQSPRYKIIEKRQSVAFWCNPISGHATLYWYQQILGQGPKLLIQFQNNGVVDDSQLPKDRFSAERLKGVDSTLKIQPAKLEDSAVYLCASSLGVGRYYEQYFGPGTRLTVT.

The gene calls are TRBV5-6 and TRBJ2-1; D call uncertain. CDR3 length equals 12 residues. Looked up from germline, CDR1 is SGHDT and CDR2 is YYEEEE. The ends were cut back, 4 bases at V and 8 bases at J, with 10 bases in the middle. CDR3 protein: CASSLDFDEQFF. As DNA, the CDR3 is TGTGCCAGCAGCCTCGACTTCGATGAGCAGTTCTTC.

The CDR3 nucleotides read TGTGCCAGCAGCTCAGGCCCGGGCATCCAATCCAATGAGCAGTTCTTC. It is translated as CASSSGPGIQSNEQFF. This chain joins TRBV7-8 and TRBJ2-1; D remains unclear. The germline V gene has CDR1 SGHVS and CDR2 FQNEAQ. This CDR3 comprises 16 residues. V was pared by 4 bases and J by 6 bases, with 19 bases between.

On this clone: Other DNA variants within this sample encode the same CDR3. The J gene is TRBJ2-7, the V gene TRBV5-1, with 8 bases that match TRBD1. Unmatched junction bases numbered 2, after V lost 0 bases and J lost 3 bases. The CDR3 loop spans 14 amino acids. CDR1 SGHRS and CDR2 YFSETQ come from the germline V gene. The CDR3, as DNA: TGCGCCAGCAGCTTGGCCGGGACAGGCTACGAGCAGTACTTC. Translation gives CASSLAGTGYEQYF.

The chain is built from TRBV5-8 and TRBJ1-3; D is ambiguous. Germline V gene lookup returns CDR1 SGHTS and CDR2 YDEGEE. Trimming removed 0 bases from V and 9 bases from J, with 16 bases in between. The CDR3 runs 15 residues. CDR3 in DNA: TGTGCCAGCAGCTTGGAGAAACGGACGTTAGTCACCATATATTTT. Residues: CASSLEKRTLVTIYF.

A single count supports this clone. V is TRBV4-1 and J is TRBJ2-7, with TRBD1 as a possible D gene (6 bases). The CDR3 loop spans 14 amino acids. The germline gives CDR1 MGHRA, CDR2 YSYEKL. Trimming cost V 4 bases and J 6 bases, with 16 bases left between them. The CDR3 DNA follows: TGCGCCAGCAGCCCAGATGGGGGCTCGGGCGAGCAGTACTTC. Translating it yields CASSPDGGSGEQYF.

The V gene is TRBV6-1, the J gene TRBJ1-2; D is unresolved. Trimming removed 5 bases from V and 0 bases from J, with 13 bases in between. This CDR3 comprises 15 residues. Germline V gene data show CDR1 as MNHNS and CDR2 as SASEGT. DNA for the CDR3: TGTGCCAGCAGTCGAGTTGGATTAGCTAACTATGGCTACACCTTC. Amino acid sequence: CASSRVGLANYGYTF.

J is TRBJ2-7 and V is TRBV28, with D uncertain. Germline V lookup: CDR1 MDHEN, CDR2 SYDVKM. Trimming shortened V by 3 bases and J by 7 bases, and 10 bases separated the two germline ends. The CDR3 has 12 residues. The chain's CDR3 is CASSFPPDEQYF. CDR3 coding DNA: TGTGCCAGCAGTTTTCCTCCGGATGAGCAGTACTTC.

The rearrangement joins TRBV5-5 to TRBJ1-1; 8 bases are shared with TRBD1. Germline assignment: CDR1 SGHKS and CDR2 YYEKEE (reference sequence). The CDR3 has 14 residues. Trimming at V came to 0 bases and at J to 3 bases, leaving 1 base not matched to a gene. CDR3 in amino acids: CASSLAGGYTEAFF. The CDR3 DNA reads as TGTGCCAGCAGCTTGGCAGGGGGCTACACTGAAGCTTTCTTT.

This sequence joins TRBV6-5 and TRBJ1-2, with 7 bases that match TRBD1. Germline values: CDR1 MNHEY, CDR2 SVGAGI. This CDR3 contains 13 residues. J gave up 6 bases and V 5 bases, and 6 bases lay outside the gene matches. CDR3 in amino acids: CASSTGTADGYTF. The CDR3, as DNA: TGTGCCAGCAGTACCGGGACAGCTGATGGCTACACCTTC.

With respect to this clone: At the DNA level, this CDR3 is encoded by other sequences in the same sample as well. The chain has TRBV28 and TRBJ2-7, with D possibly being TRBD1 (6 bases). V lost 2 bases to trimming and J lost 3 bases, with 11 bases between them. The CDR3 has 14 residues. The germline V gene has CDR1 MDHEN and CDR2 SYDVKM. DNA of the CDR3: TGTGCCAGCAGTTTAGGGGACACTAACTACGAGCAGTACTTC. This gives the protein CASSLGDTNYEQYF.

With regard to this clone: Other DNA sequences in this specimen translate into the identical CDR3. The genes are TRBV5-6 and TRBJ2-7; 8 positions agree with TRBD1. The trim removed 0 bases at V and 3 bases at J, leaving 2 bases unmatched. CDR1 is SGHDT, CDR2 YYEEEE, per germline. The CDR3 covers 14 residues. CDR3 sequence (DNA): TGTGCCAGCAGCTTGGGACAGGGGTACTACGAGCAGTACTTC. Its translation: CASSLGQGYYEQYF.

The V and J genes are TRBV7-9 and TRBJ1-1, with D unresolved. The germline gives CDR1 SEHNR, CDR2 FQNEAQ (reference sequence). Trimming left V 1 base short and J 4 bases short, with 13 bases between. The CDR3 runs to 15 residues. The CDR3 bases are TGTGCCAGCAGCTTAGTCGGGAGGGAATTCACTGAAGCTTTCTTT. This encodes CASSLVGREFTEAFF.